This T cell receptor (beta chain) was retrieved from a study of technical replicates of blood from a handful of donors. Clones were read by immunoSEQ multiplex PCR, and TCRdb kept only the in-frame ones, dropping some. There are 14,000 or so clones in the sample; almost 85% occur only once, and under 13% lies in the top ten. Germline CDR1 and CDR2: LNHDA and SQIVND (reference sequence). The CDR3 is 14 amino acids. The J segment lost 4 bases and the V segment lost 3 bases, leaving 5 bases of the junction unmatched. The rearrangement joins TRBV19 to TRBJ1-2, with TRBD1 matching over 7 bases. Sequenced input: PBMCs. The TCR was taken from a human donor in good health. As DNA, the CDR3 is TGTGCCAGTAGTATTGCGGCAGGGGGCTATGGCTACACCTTC. Encoded protein: CASSIAAGGYGYTF.